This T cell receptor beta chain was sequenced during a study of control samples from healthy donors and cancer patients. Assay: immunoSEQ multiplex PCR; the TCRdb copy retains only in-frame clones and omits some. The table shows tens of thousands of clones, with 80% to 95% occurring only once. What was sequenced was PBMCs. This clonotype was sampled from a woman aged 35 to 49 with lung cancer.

CDR3 in DNA: TGTGCCAGCAACCCACAGGGATATGACGGCTACACCTTC. Amino acid sequence: CASNPQGYDGYTF. The rearrangement links TRBV6-5 to TRBJ1-2; D might be TRBD1 (6 bases). Trimming removed 7 bases from V and 8 bases from J, with 17 bases in between. The CDR3 extends over 13 amino acids. Germline CDR1 and CDR2: MNHEY and SVGAGI.